The next 17 T cell receptor beta chains were all read from a single sample in a study of siplizumab effects on memory and regulatory T cells. Data came from immunoSEQ multiplex PCR; TCRdb stores just in-frame clones and leaves some out. The table shows fewer than 85,000 clones, with just under 95% occurring only once. Sequencing used CD8+ T cells sorted from blood. The receptors were gathered from a human donor in good health.

V is TRBV29-1 and J is TRBJ2-7; weak D call: TRBD1 (6 bases). The CDR3 covers 13 residues. Germline CDR1 is SQVTM and CDR2 is ANQGSEA. V lost 6 bases and J 0 bases, leaving 12 bases between the germline ends. CDR3 sequence (DNA): TGCAGCGTCGCCCGGGACACCTCCTACGAGCAGTACTTC. Translating gives CSVARDTSYEQYF.

This chain joins TRBV5-1 and TRBJ2-7; TRBD1 matches 10 bases. The germline gives CDR1 SGHRS, CDR2 YFSETQ. V shed 0 bases, J shed 2 bases, and the junction held 5 bases outside the gene matches. The CDR3 sequence is 16 residues long. CDR3 in amino acids: CASSLGQGAKAYEQYF. The CDR3 region has the DNA TGCGCCAGCAGCTTGGGACAGGGGGCGAAAGCCTACGAGCAGTACTTC.

This clone was picked up one time. The chain has TRBV27 and TRBJ2-2, with TRBD1 matching over 8 bases. CDR1 is MNHEY, CDR2 SMNVEV, per germline (reference sequence). The CDR3 sequence is 20 residues long. V gave up 2 bases and J gave up 5 bases; unmatched junction bases: 19. Written as DNA, the CDR3 is TGTGCCAGCAGTTTACGCGGATCCTACCCGGACAGGGAAAGGACCGGGGAGCTGTTTTTT. This codes for CASSLRGSYPDRERTGELFF.

The V and J genes are TRBV9 and TRBJ2-7; 11 positions match TRBD2. Germline lookup yields CDR1 SGDLS and CDR2 YYNGEE. The CDR3 length is 15 residues. V dropped 3 bases and J dropped 2; count of bases not matched to a gene: 4. CDR3 nucleotide sequence: TGTGCCAGCAGCGAGGGACTAGCGGTAACCTACGAGCAGTACTTC. As protein: CASSEGLAVTYEQYF. The entire variable domain, with the rest obtained from reference TRBV9 and TRBJ2-7, is as follows: DSGVTQTPKHLITATGQRVTLRCSPRSGDLSVYWYQQSLDQGLQFLIQYYNGEERAKGNILERFSAQQFPDLHSELNLSSLELGDSALYFCASSEGLAVTYEQYFGPGTRLTVT.

The CDR3 region is CASSSSGGGREQYF. The CDR3 bases are TGTGCCAGCAGCAGCTCGGGGGGTGGGCGCGAGCAGTACTTC. J is TRBJ2-7 and V is TRBV9, with 7 nucleotides matching TRBD2. Per germline, CDR1 SGDLS and CDR2 YYNGEE. The CDR3 covers 14 residues. After removal of 4 bases from V and 6 bases from J, the junction contained 10 bases not matched to a gene.

J is TRBJ2-1 and V is TRBV6-1; 8 bases are a match to TRBD2. Looked up from germline, CDR1 is MNHNS and CDR2 is SASEGT. Unmatched junction bases numbered 7, after V lost 1 base and J lost 8 bases. This CDR3 has 15 amino acids. As DNA, the CDR3 is TGTGCCAGCAGTGAAGACGGGAGGGCCTTCGATGAGCAGTTCTTC. Protein: CASSEDGRAFDEQFF.

This chain links TRBV6-5 with TRBJ2-7; 12 bases are shared with TRBD2. J gave up 6 bases and V 0 bases, and 3 bases lay outside the gene matches. From germline, CDR1 is MNHEY and CDR2 SVGAGI. CDR3 length equals 15 residues. CDR3 DNA: TGTGCCAGCAGTTACTCGACTAGCGGGAGTCTCGAGCAGTACTTC. Its protein is CASSYSTSGSLEQYF.

J is TRBJ2-3 and V is TRBV7-9; TRBD2 matches at 7 bases. Germline V lookup: CDR1 SEHNR, CDR2 FQNEAQ (reference sequence). CDR3 length equals 17 residues. Trimming at V came to 4 bases and at J to 3 bases, leaving 13 bases not matched to a gene. CDR3 loop: CASSYTSVPEITDTQYF. CDR3 nucleotides: TGTGCCAGCAGCTATACTAGCGTCCCGGAGATAACAGATACGCAGTATTTT.

The V call is TRBV6-5, the J call TRBJ2-7; 7 bases are shared with TRBD2. This CDR3 spans 14 amino acids. In germline, CDR1 is MNHEY, CDR2 SVGAGI. V shed 6 bases and J 6 bases; nucleotides not matched to a gene: 11. CDR3 bases: TGTGCCAGCAGAACCCGGGACGGGGGGTTCGAGCAGTACTTC. It specifies CASRTRDGGFEQYF.

This chain uses TRBV19 with TRBJ1-1, with 8 bases lining up with TRBD1. The CDR3 is 13 residues long. The J segment lost 4 bases and the V segment lost 6 bases, leaving 4 bases of the junction unmatched. Germline CDR1 LNHDA, CDR2 SQIVND (reference sequence). This CDR3 is CASRTGGSTEAFF. The CDR3 bases are TGTGCCAGTAGAACAGGGGGGTCCACTGAAGCTTTCTTT.

The rearrangement uses TRBV2 and TRBJ1-3, with D uncertain. V lost 8 bases, J lost 5 bases, and 16 bases lay in between. CDR1 is SNHLY and CDR2 is FYNNEI in the germline V gene. The CDR3 runs to 14 residues. The CDR3 DNA is TGTGCCAGCGACAAGACGACGAATCGAAACACCATATATTTT. This encodes CASDKTTNRNTIYF. Full variable domain (missing parts from reference TRBV2 and TRBJ1-3): EPEVTQTPSHQVTQMGQEVILRCVPISNHLYFYWYRQILGQKVEFLVSFYNNEISEKSEIFDDQFSVERPDGSNFTLKIRSTKLEDSAMYFCASDKTTNRNTIYFGEGSWLTVV.

This chain connects TRBV30 to TRBJ2-3, with 8 bases aligning to TRBD2. The CDR3 sequence is 16 residues long. Germline values: CDR1 GTSNPN, CDR2 SVGIG (reference sequence). Trimming took 5 bases from V and 2 from J; bases not matched to a gene: 12. The CDR3 coding sequence is TGTGCCTGGGACCAGGCACGGGAGGGAATCACAGATACGCAGTATTTT. It specifies CAWDQAREGITDTQYF.

The rearrangement links TRBV30 to TRBJ2-5; tentatively, D is TRBD2 (5 bases). The CDR3 has 13 residues. In germline, CDR1 is GTSNPN, CDR2 SVGIG (reference sequence). V was cut by 4 bases and J by 7 bases, with 16 bases left in between. The CDR3 loop is CAWTGEGFRTQYF. The CDR3 nucleotides are TGTGCCTGGACCGGGGAAGGGTTTCGGACCCAGTACTTC.

The rearrangement links TRBV5-1 to TRBJ2-3; D not certain. Between the trimmed V and J ends, which lost 4 bases and 4 bases, there was a span of 7 bases. The germline gives CDR1 SGHRS, CDR2 YFSETQ. The CDR3 extends over 12 amino acids. For the CDR3, the DNA is TGCGCCAGCAGCCAGAACGCAGATACGCAGTATTTT. Protein product: CASSQNADTQYF.

The CDR3, as DNA: TGTGCCAGCTCACCACCATGGAGCACGGCCTACGAGCAGTACTTC. Translated: CASSPPWSTAYEQYF. The chain joins TRBV18 to TRBJ2-7, with no clear D. V lost 0 bases to trimming and J lost 2 bases, with 11 bases between them. There are 15 residues in the CDR3. Germline V gene lookup returns CDR1 KGHSH and CDR2 LQKENI.

The rearrangement uses TRBV9 and TRBJ2-3; D gene unclear. The germline gives CDR1 SGDLS, CDR2 YYNGEE. This CDR3 region has 14 residues. V was shortened by 4 bases and J by 5 bases, with 14 bases between the two germline ends. In nucleotides, the CDR3 is TGTGCCAGCAGCCCTTTTATCCGTGTAGATACGCAGTATTTT. It is translated as CASSPFIRVDTQYF.

The rearrangement links TRBV19 to TRBJ2-1; weak D call: TRBD1 (6 bases). The CDR3 extends over 14 amino acids. The germline gives CDR1 LNHDA, CDR2 SQIVND (reference sequence). Trimming shortened V by 1 base and J by 6 bases, and 10 bases separated the two germline ends. This CDR3 is CASSIGQGLNEQFF. The CDR3 DNA reads TGTGCCAGTAGTATAGGGCAGGGGCTCAATGAGCAGTTCTTC.